These T cell receptor beta chains were read from a single sample in a study of cytomegalovirus exposure and HLA in healthy donors. Method: immunoSEQ multiplex PCR; TCRdb's copy keeps in-frame clones and lacks some. The sample holds hundreds of thousands of clones, roughly 82% seen once. Source material: PBMCs. All receptors derive from a man aged 35-49 years in good health and CMV-seropositive. Both conserved end residues are part of each CDR3. A D gene is named only where the DNA matches it firmly. Some rows have no size entry. The others give once, few or many, or a class for an expanded clone.

clone size: -; D gene: -; J gene: TRBJ2-7; V gene: TRBV19; CDR3 protein: CASSMSGRGHEQYF; CDR3 DNA: TGTGCCAGTAGTATGTCGGGCAGGGGCCACGAGCAGTACTTC
clone size: -; D gene: -; J gene: TRBJ2-6; V gene: TRBV19; CDR3 protein: CASSIREYSSGANVLTF; CDR3 DNA: TGTGCCAGTAGTATACGGGAATATAGCTCTGGGGCCAACGTCCTGACTTTC
clone size: -; D gene: -; J gene: TRBJ2-5; V gene: TRBV6-5; CDR3 protein: CASSYGLQETQYF; CDR3 DNA: TGTGCCAGCAGTTACGGCCTCCAAGAGACCCAGTACTTC
clone size: -; D gene: TRBD1; J gene: TRBJ1-1; V gene: TRBV7-9; CDR3 protein: CASSLAPRTGDNTEAFF; CDR3 DNA: TGTGCCAGCAGCTTAGCTCCGAGGACAGGGGATAACACTGAAGCTTTCTTT
clone size: -; D gene: -; J gene: TRBJ1-1; V gene: TRBV18; CDR3 protein: CASSPLGAGPSEAFF; CDR3 DNA: TGTGCCAGCTCACCGCTTGGGGCGGGGCCTTCTGAAGCTTTCTTT
clone size: -; D gene: -; J gene: TRBJ2-1; V gene: TRBV4-2; CDR3 protein: CASSQDEGNEQFF; CDR3 DNA: TGTGCCAGCAGCCAAGATGAGGGCAATGAGCAGTTCTTC
clone size: few; D gene: -; J gene: TRBJ2-1; V gene: TRBV5-6; CDR3 protein: CASSFPGDNEQFF; CDR3 DNA: TGTGCCAGCAGCTTCCCGGGGGACAATGAGCAGTTCTTC
clone size: -; D gene: -; J gene: TRBJ1-1; V gene: TRBV29-1; CDR3 protein: CSVGDTGTEAFF; CDR3 DNA: TGCAGCGTGGGGGACACGGGCACTGAAGCTTTCTTT
clone size: -; D gene: -; J gene: TRBJ1-4; V gene: TRBV5-1; CDR3 protein: CASSLGQGGEKLFF; CDR3 DNA: TGCGCCAGCAGCTTGGGGCAGGGAGGAGAAAAACTGTTTTTT
clone size: -; D gene: -; J gene: TRBJ1-1; V gene: TRBV29-1; CDR3 protein: CSPWRDTEAFF; CDR3 DNA: TGCAGCCCCTGGCGGGACACTGAAGCTTTCTTT
clone size: -; D gene: -; J gene: TRBJ1-2; V gene: TRBV5-4; CDR3 protein: CASSFGDRPNYGYTF; CDR3 DNA: TGTGCCAGCAGCTTCGGTGACAGACCAAACTATGGCTACACCTTC
clone size: few; D gene: TRBD2; J gene: TRBJ2-5; V gene: TRBV6-5; CDR3 protein: CASSPRSSGETQYF; CDR3 DNA: TGTGCCAGCAGCCCTCGGAGTAGCGGGGAGACCCAGTACTTC
clone size: -; D gene: TRBD2; J gene: TRBJ2-7; V gene: TRBV7-9; CDR3 protein: CASSLGLAGGSYEQYF; CDR3 DNA: TGTGCCAGCAGCTTAGGACTAGCGGGAGGATCCTACGAGCAGTACTTC
clone size: -; D gene: -; J gene: TRBJ2-2; V gene: TRBV11-2; CDR3 protein: CASSLVAPAGGELFF; CDR3 DNA: TGTGCCAGCAGCTTAGTCGCCCCTGCGGGCGGGGAGCTGTTTTTT
clone size: -; D gene: TRBD1; J gene: TRBJ2-2; V gene: TRBV7-3; CDR3 protein: CASSSGTGLTGELFF; CDR3 DNA: TGTGCCAGCAGCTCAGGGACAGGGCTCACCGGGGAGCTGTTTTTT
clone size: -; D gene: TRBD2; J gene: TRBJ2-3; V gene: TRBV7-9; CDR3 protein: CASSLAPAGRTDTQYF; CDR3 DNA: TGTGCCAGCAGCTTAGCCCCAGCGGGGCGCACAGATACGCAGTATTTT
clone size: -; D gene: -; J gene: TRBJ1-1; V gene: TRBV6-6; CDR3 protein: CASSYLRETEAFF; CDR3 DNA: TGTGCCAGCAGTTACCTCCGGGAAACTGAAGCTTTCTTT
clone size: -; D gene: -; J gene: TRBJ1-5; V gene: TRBV19; CDR3 protein: CASSTGQNNQPQHF; CDR3 DNA: TGTGCCAGTAGTACCGGACAGAATAATCAGCCCCAGCATTTT
clone size: -; D gene: -; J gene: TRBJ2-1; V gene: TRBV7-9; CDR3 protein: CASTRLEDEQFF; CDR3 DNA: TGTGCCAGCACACGCCTAGAAGATGAGCAGTTCTTC
clone size: few; D gene: -; J gene: TRBJ2-5; V gene: TRBV12-5; CDR3 protein: CASGTKTGQETQYF; CDR3 DNA: TGTGCTAGTGGTACAAAGACAGGTCAAGAGACCCAGTACTTC
clone size: few; D gene: -; J gene: TRBJ2-7; V gene: TRBV5-1; CDR3 protein: CASSSERAGVNSDEQYF; CDR3 DNA: TGCGCCAGCAGCTCCGAAAGGGCAGGGGTGAATTCGGACGAGCAGTACTTC
clone size: -; D gene: -; J gene: TRBJ1-5; V gene: TRBV30; CDR3 protein: CAWSVSGRGSNQPQHF; CDR3 DNA: TGTGCCTGGAGTGTATCGGGGAGGGGTAGCAATCAGCCCCAGCATTTT
clone size: -; D gene: TRBD1; J gene: TRBJ2-2; V gene: TRBV6-5; CDR3 protein: CASRDRGRTGELFF; CDR3 DNA: TGTGCCAGCAGGGACAGGGGGCGAACCGGGGAGCTGTTTTTT
clone size: -; D gene: TRBD2; J gene: TRBJ2-7; V gene: TRBV27; CDR3 protein: CASSLSGLAVSYEQYF; CDR3 DNA: TGTGCCAGCAGTTTATCGGGACTAGCGGTCTCCTACGAGCAGTACTTC
clone size: -; D gene: -; J gene: TRBJ1-1; V gene: TRBV4-1; CDR3 protein: CASRNRENTEAFF; CDR3 DNA: TGCGCCAGCAGGAACAGGGAGAACACTGAAGCTTTCTTT
clone size: -; D gene: TRBD1; J gene: TRBJ1-2; V gene: TRBV19; CDR3 protein: CASSIARTGSYGYTF; CDR3 DNA: TGTGCCAGTAGTATAGCTCGGACAGGGTCCTATGGCTACACCTTC
clone size: -; D gene: TRBD1; J gene: TRBJ1-3; V gene: TRBV2; CDR3 protein: CATGQGTSGNTIYF; CDR3 DNA: TGTGCCACCGGACAGGGGACGTCTGGAAACACCATATATTTT
clone size: -; D gene: TRBD1; J gene: TRBJ2-1; V gene: TRBV7-9; CDR3 protein: CASSMTGVWNEQFF; CDR3 DNA: TGTGCCAGCAGCATGACAGGGGTTTGGAATGAGCAGTTCTTC
clone size: -; D gene: -; J gene: TRBJ2-3; V gene: TRBV30; CDR3 protein: CAWSAPVGSTQYF; CDR3 DNA: TGTGCCTGGAGTGCCCCTGTCGGGTCTACGCAGTATTTT
clone size: few; D gene: TRBD2; J gene: TRBJ2-1; V gene: TRBV27; CDR3 protein: CASSLGLAGSYNEQFF; CDR3 DNA: TGTGCCAGCAGTTTAGGACTAGCGGGATCCTACAATGAGCAGTTCTTC
clone size: -; D gene: -; J gene: TRBJ2-7; V gene: TRBV6-5; CDR3 protein: CASSYRESYEQYF; CDR3 DNA: TGTGCCAGCAGTTACAGGGAGTCCTACGAGCAGTACTTC
clone size: once; D gene: TRBD1; J gene: TRBJ1-5; V gene: TRBV19; CDR3 protein: CASSQDRLRTAIDNQPQHF; CDR3 DNA: TGTGCCAGTAGTCAGGACAGGCTACGTACTGCAATCGACAATCAGCCCCAGCATTTT
clone size: -; D gene: TRBD2; J gene: TRBJ2-1; V gene: TRBV7-2; CDR3 protein: CASSWGGGRAGDEQFF; CDR3 DNA: TGTGCCAGCAGCTGGGGGGGCGGGAGGGCAGGCGATGAGCAGTTCTTC
clone size: -; D gene: TRBD2; J gene: TRBJ2-5; V gene: TRBV11-2; CDR3 protein: CASSLGLAETQYF; CDR3 DNA: TGTGCCAGCAGCTTGGGACTAGCGGAGACCCAGTACTTC
clone size: once; D gene: TRBD1; J gene: TRBJ2-6; V gene: TRBV7-6; CDR3 protein: CASSYQVRDRARGANVLTF; CDR3 DNA: TGTGCCAGCAGCTATCAAGTCCGGGACAGGGCGAGAGGGGCCAACGTCCTGACTTTC
clone size: -; D gene: TRBD2; J gene: TRBJ2-1; V gene: TRBV7-8; CDR3 protein: CASSSTSGRNNYNEQFF; CDR3 DNA: TGTGCCAGCAGCTCCACTAGCGGGAGGAACAACTACAATGAGCAGTTCTTC
clone size: -; D gene: TRBD1; J gene: TRBJ2-7; V gene: TRBV5-1; CDR3 protein: CASSRDRGTYEQYF; CDR3 DNA: TGCGCCAGCAGCCGGGACAGGGGTACCTACGAGCAGTACTTC
clone size: -; D gene: -; J gene: TRBJ1-1; V gene: TRBV5-1; CDR3 protein: CASSLHRNTEAFF; CDR3 DNA: TGCGCCAGCAGCTTACACAGGAACACTGAAGCTTTCTTT
clone size: -; D gene: -; J gene: TRBJ1-1; V gene: TRBV5-1; CDR3 protein: CASSFEGVNTEAFF; CDR3 DNA: TGCGCCAGCAGCTTTGAGGGGGTGAACACTGAAGCTTTCTTT
clone size: few; D gene: -; J gene: TRBJ1-1; V gene: TRBV6-1; CDR3 protein: CASSDLRGFDEAFF; CDR3 DNA: TGTGCCAGCAGTGACCTCAGGGGATTTGATGAAGCTTTCTTT
clone size: -; D gene: TRBD1; J gene: TRBJ2-1; V gene: TRBV29-1; CDR3 protein: CSVEGDRGNEQFF; CDR3 DNA: TGCAGCGTTGAAGGGGACAGGGGCAATGAGCAGTTCTTC
clone size: -; D gene: -; J gene: TRBJ1-1; V gene: TRBV10-3; CDR3 protein: CAISEGGNEAFF; CDR3 DNA: TGTGCCATCAGTGAGGGGGGGAATGAAGCTTTCTTT
clone size: -; D gene: TRBD2; J gene: TRBJ2-2; V gene: TRBV11-2; CDR3 protein: CASSPSPSGRGTGELFF; CDR3 DNA: TGTGCCAGCAGCCCGAGCCCTAGCGGGAGAGGGACCGGGGAGCTGTTTTTT
clone size: once; D gene: TRBD1; J gene: TRBJ1-2; V gene: TRBV6-5; CDR3 protein: CASRPLTGRKPGYTF; CDR3 DNA: TGTGCCAGCAGGCCCTTGACAGGGAGAAAGCCTGGCTACACCTTC
clone size: -; D gene: -; J gene: TRBJ2-3; V gene: TRBV7-9; CDR3 protein: CASSYEEDTDTQYF; CDR3 DNA: TGTGCCAGCAGCTACGAGGAGGACACAGATACGCAGTATTTT
clone size: -; D gene: TRBD1; J gene: TRBJ1-1; V gene: TRBV28; CDR3 protein: CASSFYRGSEAFF; CDR3 DNA: TGTGCCAGCAGCTTCTACAGGGGCTCTGAAGCTTTCTTT
clone size: -; D gene: -; J gene: TRBJ1-1; V gene: TRBV29-1; CDR3 protein: CSVDWGAKSFF; CDR3 DNA: TGCAGCGTTGATTGGGGAGCTAAATCTTTCTTT
clone size: -; D gene: TRBD2; J gene: TRBJ2-2; V gene: TRBV7-9; CDR3 protein: CASSSLAGGNTGELFF; CDR3 DNA: TGTGCCAGCAGCTCCCTAGCGGGAGGGAACACCGGGGAGCTGTTTTTT
clone size: -; D gene: -; J gene: TRBJ1-4; V gene: TRBV5-1; CDR3 protein: CASSLGTGGPGANEKLFF; CDR3 DNA: TGCGCCAGCAGCTTGGGAACAGGCGGGCCGGGGGCTAATGAAAAACTGTTTTTT
clone size: -; D gene: -; J gene: TRBJ1-2; V gene: TRBV6-1; CDR3 protein: CASSLGRGGYTF; CDR3 DNA: TGTGCCAGCAGTTTAGGCAGGGGTGGCTACACCTTC
clone size: -; D gene: -; J gene: TRBJ1-5; V gene: TRBV6-1; CDR3 protein: CASRLGPNQPQHF; CDR3 DNA: TGTGCCAGCAGACTGGGCCCCAATCAGCCCCAGCATTTT
clone size: -; D gene: -; J gene: TRBJ2-7; V gene: TRBV9; CDR3 protein: CASSVEAGAYEQYF; CDR3 DNA: TGTGCCAGCAGCGTAGAGGCAGGGGCCTACGAGCAGTACTTC
clone size: -; D gene: TRBD2; J gene: TRBJ2-7; V gene: TRBV7-7; CDR3 protein: CASSLERESYEQYF; CDR3 DNA: TGTGCTAGCAGCTTAGAGCGGGAATCCTACGAGCAGTACTTC
clone size: few; D gene: -; J gene: TRBJ2-2; V gene: TRBV2; CDR3 protein: CASQGGRASGGELFF; CDR3 DNA: TGTGCCTCCCAAGGGGGGAGGGCCTCGGGCGGGGAGCTGTTTTTT
clone size: -; D gene: TRBD1; J gene: TRBJ1-2; V gene: TRBV6-1; CDR3 protein: CASSSGTGVYGYTF; CDR3 DNA: TGTGCCAGCAGTTCCGGGACAGGTGTATATGGCTACACCTTC
clone size: -; D gene: TRBD1; J gene: TRBJ1-5; V gene: TRBV28; CDR3 protein: CASSLRQGDQPQHF; CDR3 DNA: TGTGCCAGCAGTTTACGACAGGGGGATCAGCCCCAGCATTTT
clone size: -; D gene: TRBD1; J gene: TRBJ1-1; V gene: TRBV6-6; CDR3 protein: CASSGQGNTEAFF; CDR3 DNA: TGTGCCAGCAGCGGACAGGGGAACACTGAAGCTTTCTTT
clone size: -; D gene: -; J gene: TRBJ2-3; V gene: TRBV6-5; CDR3 protein: CASSFLGHLTDTQYF; CDR3 DNA: TGTGCCAGCAGTTTTTTGGGACACCTCACAGATACGCAGTATTTT
clone size: -; D gene: TRBD1; J gene: TRBJ2-3; V gene: TRBV19; CDR3 protein: CASTGTGGWTDTQYF; CDR3 DNA: TGTGCCAGTACCGGGACAGGGGGTTGGACAGATACGCAGTATTTT
clone size: -; D gene: TRBD1; J gene: TRBJ1-3; V gene: TRBV6-6; CDR3 protein: CASSLGQGGNTIYF; CDR3 DNA: TGTGCCAGCAGTCTCGGACAGGGTGGAAACACCATATATTTT